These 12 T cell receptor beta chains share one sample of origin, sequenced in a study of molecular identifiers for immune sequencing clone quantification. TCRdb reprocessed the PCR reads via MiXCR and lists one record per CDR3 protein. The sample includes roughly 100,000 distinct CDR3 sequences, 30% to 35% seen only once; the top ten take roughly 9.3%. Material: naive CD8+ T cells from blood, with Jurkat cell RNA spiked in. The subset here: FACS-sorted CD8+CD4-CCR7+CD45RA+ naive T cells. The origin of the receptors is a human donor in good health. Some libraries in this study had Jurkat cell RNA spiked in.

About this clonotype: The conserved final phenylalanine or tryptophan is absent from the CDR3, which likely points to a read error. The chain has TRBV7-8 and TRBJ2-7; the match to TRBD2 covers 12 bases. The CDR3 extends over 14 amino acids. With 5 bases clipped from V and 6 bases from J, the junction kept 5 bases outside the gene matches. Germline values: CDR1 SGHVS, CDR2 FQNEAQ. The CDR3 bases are TGTGCCAGCAGCCAACTAGCGGGAGGTATCGAGCAGTACCTC. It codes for CASSQLAGGIEQYL.

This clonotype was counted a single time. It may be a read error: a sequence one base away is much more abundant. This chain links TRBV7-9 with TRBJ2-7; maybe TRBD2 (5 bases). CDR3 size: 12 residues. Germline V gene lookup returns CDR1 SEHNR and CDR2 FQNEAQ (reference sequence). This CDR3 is CVSSPAEREQYF. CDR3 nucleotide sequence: TGTGTCAGCAGCCCAGCGGAACGGGAGCAGTACTTC.

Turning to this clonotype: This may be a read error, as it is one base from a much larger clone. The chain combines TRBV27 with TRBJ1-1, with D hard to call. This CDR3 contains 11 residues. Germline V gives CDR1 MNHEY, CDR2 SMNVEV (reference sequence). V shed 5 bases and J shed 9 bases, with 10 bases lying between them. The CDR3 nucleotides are TGTGCCAGCAGTGTCAGGACCCAAGCTTTCTTT. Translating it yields CASSVRTQAFF.

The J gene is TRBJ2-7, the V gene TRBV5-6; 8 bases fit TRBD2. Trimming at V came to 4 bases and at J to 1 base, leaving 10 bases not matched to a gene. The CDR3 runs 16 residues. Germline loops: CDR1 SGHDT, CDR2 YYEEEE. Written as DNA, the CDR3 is TGTGCCAGCAGCACCGCCGGACTAGCCTCTTCCTACGAGCAGTACTTC. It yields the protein CASSTAGLASSYEQYF.

Here the CDR3 reads CASSIEGANTEAFF. The CDR3 nucleotides are TGTGCCAGTAGTATAGAGGGGGCGAACACTGAAGCTTTCTTT. This chain joins TRBV19 and TRBJ1-1; perhaps TRBD1 as D (6 bases). The V end lost 0 bases, the J end lost 1 base, and 6 bases lay between the germline ends. CDR1 and CDR2 (germline): LNHDA, SQIVND (reference sequence). The CDR3 loop spans 14 amino acids.

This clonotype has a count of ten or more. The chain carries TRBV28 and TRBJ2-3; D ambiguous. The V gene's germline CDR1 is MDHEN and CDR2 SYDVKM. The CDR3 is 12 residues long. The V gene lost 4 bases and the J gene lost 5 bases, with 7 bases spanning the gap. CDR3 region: CASSSVLDTQYF. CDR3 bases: TGTGCCAGCAGTTCAGTTTTAGATACGCAGTATTTT.

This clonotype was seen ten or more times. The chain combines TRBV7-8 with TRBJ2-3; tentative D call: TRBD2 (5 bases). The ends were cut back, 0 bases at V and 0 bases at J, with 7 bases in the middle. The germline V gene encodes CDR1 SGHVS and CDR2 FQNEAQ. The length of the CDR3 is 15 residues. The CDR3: CASSLASGSTDTQYF. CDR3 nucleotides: TGTGCCAGCAGCTTAGCCAGCGGTAGCACAGATACGCAGTATTTT.

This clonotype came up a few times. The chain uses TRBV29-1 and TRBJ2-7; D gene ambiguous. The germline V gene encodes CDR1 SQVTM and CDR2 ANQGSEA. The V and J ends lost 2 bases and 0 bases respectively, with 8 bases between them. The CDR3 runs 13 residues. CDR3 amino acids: CSVELSDSYEQYF. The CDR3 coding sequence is TGCAGCGTTGAATTATCAGACTCCTACGAGCAGTACTTC.

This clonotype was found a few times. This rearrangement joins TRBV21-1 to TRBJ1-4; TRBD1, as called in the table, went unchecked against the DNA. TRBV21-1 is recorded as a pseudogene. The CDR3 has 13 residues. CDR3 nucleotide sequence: TGTGCCAGAGGACAGAACCGTAATGAAAAACTGTTTTTT. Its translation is CARGQNRNEKLFF.

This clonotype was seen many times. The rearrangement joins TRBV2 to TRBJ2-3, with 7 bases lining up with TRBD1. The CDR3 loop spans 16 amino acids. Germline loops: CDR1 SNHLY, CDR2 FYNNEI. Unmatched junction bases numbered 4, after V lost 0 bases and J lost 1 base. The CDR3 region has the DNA TGTGCCAGCAGTGAAGCGACAGGGAGAGGCACAGATACGCAGTATTTT. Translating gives CASSEATGRGTDTQYF.

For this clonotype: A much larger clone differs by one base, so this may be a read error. This CDR3 reads CASSMKTGELVF. The CDR3 nucleotides read TGTGCCAGCAGCATGAAGACCGGGGAGCTGGTTTTT. This chain uses TRBV7-2 with TRBJ2-2; D perhaps matches TRBD2 (5 bases). The CDR3 is made up of 12 amino acids. The germline gives CDR1 SGHTA, CDR2 FQGNSA.

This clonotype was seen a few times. CDR3 loop: CASSYYALGLAGGKQYF. CDR3 nucleotide sequence: TGTGCCAGCAGTTACTACGCCTTGGGACTAGCGGGAGGAAAGCAGTACTTC. V usage is TRBV6-6 and J usage is TRBJ2-7; TRBD2 matches at 15 bases. Trimming removed 1 base from V and 8 bases from J; junction bases left unmatched: 9. The CDR3 has 17 amino acids. Germline V lookup: CDR1 MNHNY, CDR2 SVGAGI (reference sequence).